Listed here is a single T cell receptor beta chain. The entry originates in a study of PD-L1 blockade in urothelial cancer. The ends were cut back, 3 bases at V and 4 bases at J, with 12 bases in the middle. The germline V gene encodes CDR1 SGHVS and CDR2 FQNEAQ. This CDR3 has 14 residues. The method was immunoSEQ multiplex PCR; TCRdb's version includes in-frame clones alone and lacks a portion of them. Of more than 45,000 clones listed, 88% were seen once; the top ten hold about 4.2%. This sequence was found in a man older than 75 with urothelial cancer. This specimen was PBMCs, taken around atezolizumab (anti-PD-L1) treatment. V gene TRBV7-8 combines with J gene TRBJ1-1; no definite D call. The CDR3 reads CASSFSGSGTEAFF. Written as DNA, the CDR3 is TGTGCCAGCAGCTTCTCTGGCAGTGGCACTGAAGCTTTCTTT.